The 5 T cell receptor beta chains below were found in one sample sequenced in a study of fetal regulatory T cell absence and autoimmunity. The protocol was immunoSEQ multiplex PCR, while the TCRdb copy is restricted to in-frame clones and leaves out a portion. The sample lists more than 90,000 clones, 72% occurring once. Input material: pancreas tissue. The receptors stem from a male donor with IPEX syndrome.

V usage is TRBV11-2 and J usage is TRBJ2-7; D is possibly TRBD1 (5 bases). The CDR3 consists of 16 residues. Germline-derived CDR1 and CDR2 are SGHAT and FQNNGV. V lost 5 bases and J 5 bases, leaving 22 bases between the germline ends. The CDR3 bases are TGTGCCAGCAGCCGGGTCGAGGCAGGGAAAGGGAACGAGCAGTACTTC. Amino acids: CASSRVEAGKGNEQYF. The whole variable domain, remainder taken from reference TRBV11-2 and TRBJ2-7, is EAGVAQSPRYKIIEKRQSVAFWCNPISGHATLYWYQQILGQGPKLLIQFQNNGVVDDSQLPKDRFSAERLKGVDSTLKIQPAKLEDSAVYLCASSRVEAGKGNEQYFGPGTRLTVT.

The chain's CDR3 is CASSPSWGDRVDSPLHF. CDR3 bases: TGTGCCAGCAGCCCCTCCTGGGGGGACAGGGTGGATTCACCCCTCCACTTT. The V call is TRBV11-3, the J call TRBJ1-6, with 9 nucleotides matching TRBD1. J gave up 8 bases and V 5 bases, and 13 bases lay outside the gene matches. This CDR3 contains 17 residues. Germline V gene lookup returns CDR1 SGHNT and CDR2 YENEEA.

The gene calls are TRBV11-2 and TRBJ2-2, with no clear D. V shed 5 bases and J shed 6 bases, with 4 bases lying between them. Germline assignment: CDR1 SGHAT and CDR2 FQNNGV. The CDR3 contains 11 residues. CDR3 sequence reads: CASSIPGELFF. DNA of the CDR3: TGTGCCAGCAGCATCCCCGGGGAGCTGTTTTTT.

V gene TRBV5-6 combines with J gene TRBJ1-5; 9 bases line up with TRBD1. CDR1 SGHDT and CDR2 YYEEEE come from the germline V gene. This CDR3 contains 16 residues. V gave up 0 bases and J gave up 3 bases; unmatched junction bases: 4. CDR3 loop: CASSLGGQGNNQPQHF. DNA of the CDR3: TGTGCCAGCAGCTTGGGGGGACAGGGTAACAATCAGCCCCAGCATTTT.

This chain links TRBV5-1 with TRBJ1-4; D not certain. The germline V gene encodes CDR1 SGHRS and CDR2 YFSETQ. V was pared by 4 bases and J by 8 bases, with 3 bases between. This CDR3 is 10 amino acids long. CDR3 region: CASSGEKLFF. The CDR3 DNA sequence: TGCGCCAGCAGCGGGGAAAAACTGTTTTTT.